The present entry profiles one T cell receptor (beta chain) with its context. Its antigen remains unknown. The V end was cut by 5 bases, the J end by 0 bases, with 11 bases between. The CDR3 is 15 residues long. Germline values: CDR1 MNHNS, CDR2 SASEGT. This record comes from a study of early T cells in non-severe SARS-CoV-2 infection. Overall study: Sequencing of unsorted whole blood was done on bulk RNA, leaving chains unpaired.

Overall study findings and caveats: Matching against VDJdb likely underestimated virus-specific expansions, favoring anti-spike CD8.

Unique molecular identifiers (one per individual cDNA molecule) were attached. A single record per CDR3 protein comes from TCRdb applying MiXCR to the 5' RACE reads. The top ten hold around 21% of the sample, which has 45,000 to 60,000 distinct CDR3 sequences, around 9.7% seen once. V usage is TRBV6-1 and J usage is TRBJ2-1; D uncertain. Sequenced input: whole blood. This TCR was sampled from an adult who was a healthcare worker with PCR-confirmed SARS-CoV-2 infection or an uninfected control (not recorded which). CDR3: CASSQLGSSYNEQFF. In DNA, the CDR3 is TGTGCCAGCAGTCAACTCGGTAGCTCCTACAATGAGCAGTTCTTC.